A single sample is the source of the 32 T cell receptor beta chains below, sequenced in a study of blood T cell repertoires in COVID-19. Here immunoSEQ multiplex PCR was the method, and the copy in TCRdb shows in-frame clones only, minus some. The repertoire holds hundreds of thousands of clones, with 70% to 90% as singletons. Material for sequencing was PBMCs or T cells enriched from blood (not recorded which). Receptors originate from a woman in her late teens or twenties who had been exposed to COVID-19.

CDR3 sequence: CSVGGGTSTDTQYF. The CDR3 DNA reads as TGCAGCGTTGGGGGCGGAACTAGCACAGATACGCAGTATTTT. V gene TRBV29-1 combines with J gene TRBJ2-3, with a possible D match to TRBD1 (5 bases). CDR3 length equals 14 residues. V lost 4 bases and J lost 0, with 11 bases in between. Germline V gene data show CDR1 as SQVTM and CDR2 as ANQGSEA.

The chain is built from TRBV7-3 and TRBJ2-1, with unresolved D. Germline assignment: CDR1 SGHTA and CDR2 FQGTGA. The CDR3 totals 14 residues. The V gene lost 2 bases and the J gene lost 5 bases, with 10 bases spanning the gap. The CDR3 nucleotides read TGTGCCAGCAGCTTATCCTTGTCTGACAATGAGCAGTTCTTC. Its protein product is CASSLSLSDNEQFF. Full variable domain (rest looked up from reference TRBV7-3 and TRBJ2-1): GAGVSQTPSNKVTEKGKYVELRCDPISGHTALYWYRQSLGQGPEFLIYFQGTGAADDSGLPNDRFFAVRPEGSVSTLKIQRTERGDSAVYLCASSLSLSDNEQFFGPGTRLTVL.

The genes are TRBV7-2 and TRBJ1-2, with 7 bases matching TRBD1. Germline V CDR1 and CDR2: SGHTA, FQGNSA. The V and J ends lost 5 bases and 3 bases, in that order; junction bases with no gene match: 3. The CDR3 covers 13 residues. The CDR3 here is CASSLTGDYGYTF. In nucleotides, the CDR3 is TGTGCCAGCAGCCTCACAGGGGACTATGGCTACACCTTC.

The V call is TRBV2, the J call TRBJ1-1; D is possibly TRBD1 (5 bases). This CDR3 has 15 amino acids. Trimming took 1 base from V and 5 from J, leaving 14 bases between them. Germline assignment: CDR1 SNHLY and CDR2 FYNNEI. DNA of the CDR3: TGTGCCAGCAGTGAAGATCCGGGGGTGTATACTGAAGCTTTCTTT. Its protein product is CASSEDPGVYTEAFF.

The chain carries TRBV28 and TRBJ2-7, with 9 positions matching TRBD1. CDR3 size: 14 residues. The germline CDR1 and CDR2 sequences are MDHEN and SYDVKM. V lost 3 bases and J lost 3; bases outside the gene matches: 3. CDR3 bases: TGTGCCAGCAGTTTTTTGGGACAGGGCTACGAGCAGTACTTC. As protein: CASSFLGQGYEQYF.

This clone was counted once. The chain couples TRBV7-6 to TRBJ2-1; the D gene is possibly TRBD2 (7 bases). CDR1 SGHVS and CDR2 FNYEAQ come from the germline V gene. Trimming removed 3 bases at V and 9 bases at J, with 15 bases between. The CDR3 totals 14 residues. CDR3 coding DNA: TGTGCCAGCAGCTTGGGAGGGAGAGGGGGTGAGCAGTTCTTC. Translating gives CASSLGGRGGEQFF.

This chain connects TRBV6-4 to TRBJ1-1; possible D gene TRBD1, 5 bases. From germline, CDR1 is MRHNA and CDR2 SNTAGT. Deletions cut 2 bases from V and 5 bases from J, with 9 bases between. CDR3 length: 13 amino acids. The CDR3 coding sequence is TGTGCCAGCAGTGACAGGGGTGGGACTGAAGCTTTCTTT. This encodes CASSDRGGTEAFF.

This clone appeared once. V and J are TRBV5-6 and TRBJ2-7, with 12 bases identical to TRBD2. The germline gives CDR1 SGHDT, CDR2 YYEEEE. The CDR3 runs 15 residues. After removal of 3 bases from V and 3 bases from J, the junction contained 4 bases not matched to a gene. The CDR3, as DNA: TGTGCCAGCAGCTCTAGCGGGAGGGCCCTCTACGAGCAGTACTTC. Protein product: CASSSSGRALYEQYF. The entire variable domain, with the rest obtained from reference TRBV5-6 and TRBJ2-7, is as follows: DAGVTQSPTHLIKTRGQQVTLRCSPKSGHDTVSWYQQALGQGPQFIFQYYEEEERQRGNFPDRFSGHQFPNYSSELNVNALLLGDSALYLCASSSSGRALYEQYFGPGTRLTVT.

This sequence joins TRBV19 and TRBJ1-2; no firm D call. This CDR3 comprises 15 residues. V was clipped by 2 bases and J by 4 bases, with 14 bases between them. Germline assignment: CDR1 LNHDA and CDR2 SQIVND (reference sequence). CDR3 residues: CASSITWATGYGYTF. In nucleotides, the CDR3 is TGTGCCAGTAGTATAACGTGGGCTACCGGCTATGGCTACACCTTC. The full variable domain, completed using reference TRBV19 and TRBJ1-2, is DGGITQSPKYLFRKEGQNVTLSCEQNLNHDAMYWYRQDPGQGLRLIYYSQIVNDFQKGDIAEGYSVSREKKESFPLTVTSAQKNPTAFYLCASSITWATGYGYTFGSGTRLTVV.

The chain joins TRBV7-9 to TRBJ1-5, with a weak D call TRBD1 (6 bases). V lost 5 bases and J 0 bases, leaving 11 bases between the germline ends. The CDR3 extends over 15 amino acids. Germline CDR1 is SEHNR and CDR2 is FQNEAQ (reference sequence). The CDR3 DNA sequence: TGTGCCAGCAGCCGAGGGACATATAGCAATCAGCCCCAGCATTTT. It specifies CASSRGTYSNQPQHF.

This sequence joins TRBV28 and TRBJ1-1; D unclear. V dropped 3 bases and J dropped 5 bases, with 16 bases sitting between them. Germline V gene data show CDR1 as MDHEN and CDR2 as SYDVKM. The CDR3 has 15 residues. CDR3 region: CASSFSWEVGTEAFF. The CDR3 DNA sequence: TGTGCCAGCAGTTTTTCCTGGGAGGTCGGGACTGAAGCTTTCTTT.

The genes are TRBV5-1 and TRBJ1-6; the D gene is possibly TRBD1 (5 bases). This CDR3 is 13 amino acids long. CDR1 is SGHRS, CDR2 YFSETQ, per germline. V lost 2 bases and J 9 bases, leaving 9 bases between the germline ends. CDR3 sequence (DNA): TGCGCCAGCAGCTTAAACAGGAGTTCACCCCTCCACTTT. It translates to CASSLNRSSPLHF.

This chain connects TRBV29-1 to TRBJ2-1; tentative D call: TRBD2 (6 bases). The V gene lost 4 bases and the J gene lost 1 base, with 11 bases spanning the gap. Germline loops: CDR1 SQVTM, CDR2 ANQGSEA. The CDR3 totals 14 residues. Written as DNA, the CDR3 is TGCAGCGTTGTCCCGAGCGGGTCCTACAATGAGCAGTTCTTC. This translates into CSVVPSGSYNEQFF.

Here the CDR3 reads CASSLASTSGSHEQYF. CDR3 bases: TGTGCCAGCAGCTTAGCCAGTACTAGCGGGAGCCACGAGCAGTACTTC. The rearrangement links TRBV7-2 to TRBJ2-7, with TRBD2 identical over 11 bases. This CDR3 region has 16 residues. Germline CDR1 reads SGHTA; CDR2 reads FQGNSA. With V trimmed by 0 bases and J by 5 bases, 6 bases remained unmatched.

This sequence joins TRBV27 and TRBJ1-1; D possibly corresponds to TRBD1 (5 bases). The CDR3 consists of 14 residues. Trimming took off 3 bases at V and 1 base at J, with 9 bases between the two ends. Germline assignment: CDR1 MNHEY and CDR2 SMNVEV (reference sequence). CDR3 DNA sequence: TGTGCCAGCAGTTTTGGGAGGGGGAACACTGAAGCTTTCTTT. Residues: CASSFGRGNTEAFF.

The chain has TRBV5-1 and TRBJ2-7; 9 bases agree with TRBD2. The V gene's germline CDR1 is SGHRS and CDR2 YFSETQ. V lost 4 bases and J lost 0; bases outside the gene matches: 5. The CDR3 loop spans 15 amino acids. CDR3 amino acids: CASSRGGGGSYEQYF. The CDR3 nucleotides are TGCGCCAGCAGCCGGGGCGGGGGGGGCTCCTACGAGCAGTACTTC.

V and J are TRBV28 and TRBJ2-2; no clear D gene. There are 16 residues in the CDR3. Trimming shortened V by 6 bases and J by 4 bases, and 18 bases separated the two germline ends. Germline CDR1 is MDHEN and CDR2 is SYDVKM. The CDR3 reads CASSRVASRSTGELFF. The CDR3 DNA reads TGTGCCAGCAGCCGGGTAGCCTCGCGGAGCACCGGGGAGCTGTTTTTT.

CDR3 loop: CASTSFRNEQFF. CDR3 bases: TGTGCCAGCACTTCCTTTCGCAATGAGCAGTTCTTC. The chain carries TRBV5-4 and TRBJ2-1; D gene unclear. V was shortened by 6 bases and J by 6 bases, with 10 bases between the two germline ends. The CDR3 length is 12 residues. Germline V gives CDR1 SGHNT, CDR2 YYREEE (reference sequence).

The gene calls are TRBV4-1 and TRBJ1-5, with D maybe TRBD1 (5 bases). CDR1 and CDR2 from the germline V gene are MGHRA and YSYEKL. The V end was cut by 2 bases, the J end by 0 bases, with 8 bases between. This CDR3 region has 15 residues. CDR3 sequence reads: CASSQQGISNQPQHF. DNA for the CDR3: TGCGCCAGCAGCCAACAGGGAATTAGCAATCAGCCCCAGCATTTT.

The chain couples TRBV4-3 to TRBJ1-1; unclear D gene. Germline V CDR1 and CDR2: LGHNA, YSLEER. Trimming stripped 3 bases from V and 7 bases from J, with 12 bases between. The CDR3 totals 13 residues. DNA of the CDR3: TGCGCCAGCAGCCACACTGCGGGCCTTGAAGCTTTCTTT. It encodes CASSHTAGLEAFF.

The CDR3 sequence is CASSHPRGIATQYF. The CDR3 nucleotides read TGTGCCAGCAGCCATCCCCGCGGGATTGCCACGCAGTATTTT. The chain links TRBV7-9 to TRBJ2-3, with D maybe TRBD2 (6 bases). Looked up from germline, CDR1 is SEHNR and CDR2 is FQNEAQ (reference sequence). The CDR3 runs 14 residues. The V end lost 5 bases, the J end lost 9 bases, and 18 bases lay between the germline ends.

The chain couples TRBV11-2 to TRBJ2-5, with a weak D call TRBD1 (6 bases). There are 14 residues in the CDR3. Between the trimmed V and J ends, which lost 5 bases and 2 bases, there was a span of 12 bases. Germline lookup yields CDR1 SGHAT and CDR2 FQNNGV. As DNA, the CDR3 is TGTGCCAGCAGCCCCAACAGGGAGCAAGAGACCCAGTACTTC. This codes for CASSPNREQETQYF.

The CDR3 here is CASSKGVGQVGGYTF. The CDR3 DNA is TGTGCCAGCAGCAAAGGAGTGGGACAGGTTGGTGGCTACACCTTC. The V call is TRBV2, the J call TRBJ1-2; 8 positions match TRBD1. The length of the CDR3 is 15 residues. Per germline, CDR1 SNHLY and CDR2 FYNNEI. V lost 6 bases, J lost 7 bases, and 13 bases stayed unmatched.

CDR3 sequence (DNA): TGTGCCAGCTCAAACTACAAAAGTCGTAGCTATGGCTACACCTTC. Translation: CASSNYKSRSYGYTF. J is TRBJ1-2 and V is TRBV18; D uncertain. The length of the CDR3 is 15 residues. The germline CDR1 and CDR2 sequences are KGHSH and LQKENI. Trimming left V 5 bases short and J 4 bases short, with 17 bases between. The full variable domain, its missing parts supplied by reference TRBV18 and TRBJ1-2, is NAGVMQNPRHLVRRRGQEARLRCSPMKGHSHVYWYRQLPEEGLKFMVYLQKENIIDESGMPKERFSAEFPKEGPSILRIQQVVRGDSAAYFCASSNYKSRSYGYTFGSGTRLTVV.

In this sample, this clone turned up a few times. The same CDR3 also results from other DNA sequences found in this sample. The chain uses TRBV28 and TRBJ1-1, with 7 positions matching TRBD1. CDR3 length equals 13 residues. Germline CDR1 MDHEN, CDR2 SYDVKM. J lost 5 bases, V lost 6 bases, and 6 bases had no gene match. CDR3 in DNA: TGTGCCAGCAGACGGACAGGTGGGACTGAAGCTTTCTTT. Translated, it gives CASRRTGGTEAFF.

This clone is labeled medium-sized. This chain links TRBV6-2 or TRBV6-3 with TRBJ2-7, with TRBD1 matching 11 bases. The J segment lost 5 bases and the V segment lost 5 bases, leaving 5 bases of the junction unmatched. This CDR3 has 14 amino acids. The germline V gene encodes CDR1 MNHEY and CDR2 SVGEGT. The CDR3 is CASSDWTGGNEQYF. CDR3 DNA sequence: TGTGCCAGCAGTGACTGGACAGGGGGCAACGAGCAGTACTTC.

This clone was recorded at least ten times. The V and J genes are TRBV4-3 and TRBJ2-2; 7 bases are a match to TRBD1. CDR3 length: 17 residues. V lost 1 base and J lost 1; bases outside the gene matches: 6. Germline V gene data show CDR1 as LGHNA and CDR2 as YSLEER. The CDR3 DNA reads TGCGCCAGCAGCCAAGTTCCAGGGGGACAGAACACCGGGGAGCTGTTTTTT. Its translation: CASSQVPGGQNTGELFF.

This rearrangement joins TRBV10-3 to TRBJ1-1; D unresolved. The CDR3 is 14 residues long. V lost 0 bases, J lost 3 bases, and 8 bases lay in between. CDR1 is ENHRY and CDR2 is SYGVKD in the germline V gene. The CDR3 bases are TGTGCCATCAGTGAGTCCGGTGGTCACACTGAAGCTTTCTTT. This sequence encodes CAISESGGHTEAFF.

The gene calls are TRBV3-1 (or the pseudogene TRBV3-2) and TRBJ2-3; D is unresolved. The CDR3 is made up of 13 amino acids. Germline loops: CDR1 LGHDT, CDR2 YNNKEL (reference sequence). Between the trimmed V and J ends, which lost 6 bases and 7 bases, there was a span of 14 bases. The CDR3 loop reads CASSQLQTYTQYF. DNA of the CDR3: TGTGCCAGCAGTCAACTACAGACATATACGCAGTATTTT.

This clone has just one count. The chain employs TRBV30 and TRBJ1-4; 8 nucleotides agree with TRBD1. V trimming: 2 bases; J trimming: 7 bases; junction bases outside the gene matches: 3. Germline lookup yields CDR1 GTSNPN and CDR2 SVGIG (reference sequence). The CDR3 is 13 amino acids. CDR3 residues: CAWSLQGGEKLFF. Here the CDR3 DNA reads TGTGCCTGGAGTTTACAGGGGGGTGAAAAACTGTTTTTT.

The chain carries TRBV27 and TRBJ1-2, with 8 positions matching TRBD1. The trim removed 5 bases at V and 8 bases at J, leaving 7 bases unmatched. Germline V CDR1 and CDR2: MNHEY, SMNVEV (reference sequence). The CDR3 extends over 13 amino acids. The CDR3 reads CASSPRTGRGYTF. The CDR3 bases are TGTGCCAGCAGTCCAAGGACAGGGCGGGGCTACACCTTC.

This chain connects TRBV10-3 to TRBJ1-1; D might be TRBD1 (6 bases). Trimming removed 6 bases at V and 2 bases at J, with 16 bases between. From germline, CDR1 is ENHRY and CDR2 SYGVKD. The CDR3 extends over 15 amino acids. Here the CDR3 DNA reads TGTGCCATCAGGGATGAAGGGACATCAAACACTGAAGCTTTCTTT. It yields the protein CAIRDEGTSNTEAFF.